This T cell receptor (beta chain) stems from a study of T-cell memory formation after mild COVID-19. Whole-study findings and limits: Clones contracting across day 15 to 85 had a balanced CD4/CD8 profile; later expanding clones leaned CD4+. CD4+ contracting clones lay mainly in CM and EM, CD8+ ones in EMRA. Proof of SARS-CoV-2 specificity was absent for the second-wave clones that crested on day 37.

This CDR3 spans 15 amino acids. The V segment lost 1 base and the J segment 1 base; nucleotides outside the gene matches: 3. Germline-derived CDR1 and CDR2 are SGHKS and YYEKEE (reference sequence). This clonotype has a count of ten or more. Its antigen is not known. The authors produced TCR alpha and TCR beta cDNA libraries with sample barcodes and UMIs by 5'RACE using constant-segment primers. Via MiXCR, TCRdb re-called the 5' RACE reads, giving one row per CDR3 protein. The repertoire holds around 530,000 distinct CDR3 sequences, with about 20% as singletons. The chain uses TRBV5-5 and TRBJ2-3; 7 bases agree with TRBD1. This clonotype was sampled from an adult woman who had mild COVID-19 (a few samples of this study predate the infection). Cell type and time point are not known. Sequencing was performed on PBMCs or a T cell subset sorted from them (not recorded which). Written as DNA, the CDR3 is TGTGCCAGCAGCTTGAGGGGGCAGCGCACAGATACGCAGTATTTT. Protein: CASSLRGQRTDTQYF.